This entry describes one TCR beta chain. With 4 bases clipped from V and 2 bases from J, the junction kept 7 bases outside the gene matches. The CDR3 is 15 amino acids. The germline V gene encodes CDR1 MDHEN and CDR2 SYDVKM. The sample originates from a study of blood T cell repertoires in COVID-19. Original data processing: Amplification of reference gene primers provided the estimated nucleated cell counts. This table comes from immunoSEQ multiplex PCR, and its TCRdb copy is limited to in-frame clones, with some not included. That table furnishes V, J and clone size, whereas the DNA furnished D and trimming. The sample contains around 86,000 clones, 65% to 85% of which appear only once.

The TCR sequence derives from a woman of 80 years or more with acute or convalescent COVID-19. The chain joins TRBV28 to TRBJ2-7; 8 nucleotides align to TRBD1. The sample comprised peripheral blood. CDR3: CASSSSPDRAYEQYF. CDR3 coding DNA: TGTGCCAGCAGTTCGTCCCCGGACAGGGCCTACGAGCAGTACTTC.